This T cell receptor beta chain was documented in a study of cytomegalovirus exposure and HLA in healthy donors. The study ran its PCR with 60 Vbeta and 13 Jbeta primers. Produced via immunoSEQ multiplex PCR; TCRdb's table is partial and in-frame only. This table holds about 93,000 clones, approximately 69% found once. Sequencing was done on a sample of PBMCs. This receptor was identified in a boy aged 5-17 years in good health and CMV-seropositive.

CDR3 protein: CASSQSSSSYEQYF. In nucleotides, the CDR3 is TGTGCCAGCAGCCAGTCGAGTAGCTCCTACGAGCAGTACTTC. The chain uses TRBV14 and TRBJ2-7; D call uncertain. V lost 3 bases and J lost 0, with 9 bases in between. The germline V gene encodes CDR1 SGHDN and CDR2 FVKESK. CDR3 length: 14 amino acids.